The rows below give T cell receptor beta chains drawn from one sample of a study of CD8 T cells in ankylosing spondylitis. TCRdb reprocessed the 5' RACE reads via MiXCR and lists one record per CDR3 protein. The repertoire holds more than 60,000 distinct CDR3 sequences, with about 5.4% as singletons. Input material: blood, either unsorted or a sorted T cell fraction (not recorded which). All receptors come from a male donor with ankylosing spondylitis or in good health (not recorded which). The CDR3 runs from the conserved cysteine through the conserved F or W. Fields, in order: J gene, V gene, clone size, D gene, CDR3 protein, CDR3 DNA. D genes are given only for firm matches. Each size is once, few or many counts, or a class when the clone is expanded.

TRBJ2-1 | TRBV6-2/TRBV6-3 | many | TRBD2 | CASTPGGVPSYNEQFF | TGTGCCAGCACTCCCGGGGGGGTACCCTCCTACAATGAGCAGTTCTTC
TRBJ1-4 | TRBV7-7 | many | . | CASSIDPGEKLFF | TGTGCTAGCAGCATCGACCCGGGTGAAAAACTGTTTTTT
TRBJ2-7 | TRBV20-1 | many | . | CSATYYEQYF | TGCAGTGCGACGTACTACGAGCAGTACTTC
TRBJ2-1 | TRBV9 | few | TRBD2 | CASSVVASGGNEQFF | TGTGCCAGCAGCGTAGTGGCTAGCGGGGGGAATGAGCAGTTCTTC
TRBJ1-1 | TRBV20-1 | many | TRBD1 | CSARAGGSPEAFF | TGCAGTGCTAGAGCAGGGGGCTCCCCTGAAGCTTTCTTT
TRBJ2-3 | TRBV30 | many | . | CAWSMTDTQYF | TGTGCCTGGAGCATGACAGATACGCAGTATTTT
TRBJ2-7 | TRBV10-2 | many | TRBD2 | CASRSSGADYEQYF | TGCGCCAGCAGGTCTAGCGGGGCAGACTACGAGCAGTACTTC
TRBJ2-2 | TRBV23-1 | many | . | CASGKQGWTGELFF | TGCGCCAGCGGAAAACAGGGTTGGACCGGGGAGCTGTTTTTT
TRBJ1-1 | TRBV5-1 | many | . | CASSPSSLEGTEAFF | TGCGCCAGCAGCCCAAGCTCCCTAGAGGGCACTGAAGCTTTCTTT
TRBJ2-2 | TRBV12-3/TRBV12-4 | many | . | CASSLVRNTGELFF | TGTGCCAGCAGTTTAGTCCGGAACACCGGGGAGCTGTTTTTT
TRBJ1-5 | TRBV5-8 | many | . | CASSPGGPQHF | TGTGCCAGCAGCCCCGGTGGGCCCCAGCATTTT
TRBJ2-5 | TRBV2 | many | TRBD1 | CASSEAWTGAPGAQYF | TGTGCCAGCAGTGAAGCGTGGACAGGGGCCCCCGGGGCCCAGTACTTC
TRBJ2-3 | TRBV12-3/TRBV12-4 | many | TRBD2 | CASSPEGKTSGGGPDTQYF | TGTGCCAGCAGCCCCGAGGGCAAGACTAGCGGGGGAGGGCCAGATACGCAGTATTTT
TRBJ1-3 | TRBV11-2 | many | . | CASRYFGRDTIYF | TGTGCCAGCCGATACTTCGGGAGGGACACCATATATTTT
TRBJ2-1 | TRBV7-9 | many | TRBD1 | CASSARDRGDDEQFF | TGTGCCAGCAGCGCCCGGGACAGGGGGGACGATGAGCAGTTCTTC
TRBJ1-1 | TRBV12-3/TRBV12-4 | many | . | CASRVDRSTEAFF | TGTGCCAGCAGGGTAGACAGAAGCACTGAAGCTTTCTTT
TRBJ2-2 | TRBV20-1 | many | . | CSASVTNTGELFF | TGCAGTGCTAGTGTGACGAACACCGGGGAGCTGTTTTTT